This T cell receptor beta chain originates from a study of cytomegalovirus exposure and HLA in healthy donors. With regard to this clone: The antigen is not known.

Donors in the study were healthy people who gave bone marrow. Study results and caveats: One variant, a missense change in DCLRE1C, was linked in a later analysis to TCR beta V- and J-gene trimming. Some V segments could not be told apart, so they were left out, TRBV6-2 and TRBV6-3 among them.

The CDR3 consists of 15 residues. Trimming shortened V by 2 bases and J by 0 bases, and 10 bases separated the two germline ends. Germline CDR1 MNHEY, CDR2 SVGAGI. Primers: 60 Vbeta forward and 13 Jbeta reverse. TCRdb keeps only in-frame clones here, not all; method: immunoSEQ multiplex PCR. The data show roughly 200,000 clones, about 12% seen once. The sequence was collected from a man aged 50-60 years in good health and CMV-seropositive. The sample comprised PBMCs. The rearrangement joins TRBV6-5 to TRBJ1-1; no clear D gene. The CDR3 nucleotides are TGTGCCAGCAGTTACGGGAGCAGTGTGAACACTGAAGCTTTCTTT. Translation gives CASSYGSSVNTEAFF.